This entry lists 28 T cell receptor beta chains sequenced from one sample in a study of control samples from healthy donors and cancer patients (dated by TCRdb to between 2020 and 2021). The library was obtained by the immunoSEQ multiplex PCR assay. Imported from immuneACCESS, the table was reduced by TCRdb to in-frame sequences with V and J called. These copies leave out some clones; in studies compared against another copy, an unresolved V gene accounts for under half, and the cause of the remainder is not known. In all, the sample holds approximately 130,000 clones, and roughly 90% of those were seen once. The ten largest clones take up 30% to 40% of the sample. The sample consisted of blood. Source of these receptors: a man aged 45 to 65 in good health.

This clone was seen only a few times. CDR3 nucleotides: TGTGCCAGCAGCTTATATGGGGCCAACAATCAGCCCCAGCATTTT. It is translated as CASSLYGANNQPQHF. The rearrangement uses TRBV7-2 and TRBJ1-5; tentatively, D is TRBD1 (5 bases). V lost 2 bases, J lost 3 bases, and 11 bases lay in between. CDR1 SGHTA and CDR2 FQGNSA come from the germline V gene. The CDR3 contains 15 residues.

This chain links TRBV4-2 with TRBJ1-1; no clear D. Trimming took 1 base from V and 0 from J, leaving 9 bases between them. Germline V lookup: CDR1 LGHNA, CDR2 YNFKEQ. The CDR3 contains 15 residues. This chain's CDR3 is CASSQVPSMNTEAFF. The CDR3 region has the DNA TGTGCCAGCAGCCAAGTACCCAGTATGAACACTGAAGCTTTCTTT.

The rearrangement uses TRBV4-3 and TRBJ2-1; D is tentatively TRBD1 or TRBD2 (5 bases each). This CDR3 is 14 amino acids long. The ends were cut back, 3 bases at V and 4 bases at J, with 10 bases in the middle. Germline V CDR1 and CDR2: LGHNA, YSLEER. The CDR3: CASSQRGAYNEQFF. The CDR3 DNA is TGCGCCAGCAGCCAGAGGGGAGCTTACAATGAGCAGTTCTTC.

This clone was recorded only once. The chain employs TRBV5-5 and TRBJ2-1, with 7 bases matching TRBD2. Germline values: CDR1 SGHKS, CDR2 YYEKEE (reference sequence). V lost 4 bases, J lost 5 bases, and 9 bases stayed unmatched. The CDR3 runs 15 residues. CDR3 coding DNA: TGTGCCAGCAGCCCCCTCAGCGGGGTGAACAATGAGCAGTTCTTC. Encoded protein: CASSPLSGVNNEQFF.

The chain links TRBV7-2 to TRBJ2-4, with TRBD2 identical over 7 bases. The germline V gene has CDR1 SGHTA and CDR2 FQGNSA. Trimming removed 5 bases from V and 8 bases from J; junction bases left unmatched: 3. The CDR3 covers 12 residues. The DNA of the CDR3 is TGTGCCAGCAGCGAGGGGAGGGACATTCAGTACTTC. It codes for CASSEGRDIQYF.

The V and J genes are TRBV3-1 (or the pseudogene TRBV3-2) and TRBJ1-3; 8 bases match TRBD1. This CDR3 is 16 amino acids long. Trimming removed 1 base from V and 1 base from J; junction bases left unmatched: 3. The germline V gene encodes CDR1 LGHDT and CDR2 YNNKEL (reference sequence). The CDR3 reads CASSQGWTGSGNTIYF. In DNA form, the CDR3 reads TGTGCCAGCAGCCAAGGCTGGACAGGGTCTGGAAACACCATATATTTT.

This chain uses TRBV27 with TRBJ2-1; 13 bases match TRBD2. The V gene's germline CDR1 is MNHEY and CDR2 SMNVEV (reference sequence). This CDR3 spans 15 amino acids. V lost 6 bases to trimming and J lost 4 bases; unmatched junction nucleotides: 3. For the CDR3, the DNA is TGTGCCAGCAGGTTGGGACTAGCGGGGTACAATGAGCAGTTCTTC. Encoded protein: CASRLGLAGYNEQFF.

V and J are TRBV4-1 and TRBJ1-4; D is possibly TRBD1 (5 bases). This CDR3 region has 16 residues. V lost 3 bases, J lost 7 bases, and 18 bases lay in between. The germline gives CDR1 MGHRA, CDR2 YSYEKL. CDR3 region: CASSQTSGREGEKLFF. The DNA for the CDR3 is TGCGCCAGCAGCCAGACATCAGGGAGAGAAGGTGAAAAACTGTTTTTT.

This clone was picked up one time. The chain links TRBV10-3 to TRBJ1-5; tentatively, D is TRBD1 (5 bases). Looked up from germline, CDR1 is ENHRY and CDR2 is SYGVKD. Trimming pared 5 bases from V and 0 bases from J, leaving 14 bases between. The CDR3 is made up of 16 amino acids. CDR3 sequence reads: CAISRERGYSNQPQHF. In DNA form, the CDR3 reads TGTGCCATCAGTAGGGAGAGGGGTTATAGCAATCAGCCCCAGCATTTT.

This chain joins TRBV11-2 and TRBJ2-5, with TRBD2 as a possible D gene (6 bases). The V gene lost 3 bases and the J gene lost 7 bases, with 15 bases spanning the gap. This CDR3 has 14 residues. Germline V CDR1 and CDR2: SGHAT, FQNNGV. CDR3 DNA: TGTGCCAGCAGCTTGGTTAGCGGAGGAGGGACCCAGTACTTC. It translates to CASSLVSGGGTQYF.

The chain uses TRBV24-1 and TRBJ1-2, with unresolved D. V was clipped by 1 base and J by 7 bases, with 6 bases between them. CDR1 and CDR2 from the germline V gene are KGHDR and SFDVKD. The CDR3 consists of 12 residues. The DNA for the CDR3 is TGTGCCACCAGTGATTTTAAAGGTGGCTACACCTTC. This encodes CATSDFKGGYTF.

The count of this clone is one. V and J are TRBV19 and TRBJ1-1; TRBD1 is a possible D gene (6 bases). This CDR3 is 12 amino acids long. Trimming took 5 bases from V and 6 from J, leaving 10 bases between them. Germline lookup yields CDR1 LNHDA and CDR2 SQIVND (reference sequence). The CDR3 reads CASSFRQAEAFF. The CDR3 DNA sequence: TGTGCCAGTAGTTTTCGACAGGCTGAAGCTTTCTTT.

J is TRBJ1-1 and V is TRBV20-1, with D unresolved. Germline loops: CDR1 DFQATT, CDR2 SNEGSKA (reference sequence). V was shortened by 3 bases and J by 5 bases, with 19 bases between the two germline ends. The CDR3 has 15 residues. Here the CDR3 reads CSASSIGSERTEAFF. CDR3 bases: TGCAGTGCTAGTTCGATTGGGTCAGAGCGGACTGAAGCTTTCTTT.

For the CDR3, the DNA is TGTGCCAGCAGTGACGGCGGGGGAGCGGCGGATACGCAGTATTTT. Residues: CASSDGGGAADTQYF. The rearrangement uses TRBV6-4 and TRBJ2-3; 7 positions agree with TRBD2. This CDR3 is built from 15 residues. Trimming at V came to 2 bases and at J to 6 bases, leaving 8 bases not matched to a gene. Germline values: CDR1 MRHNA, CDR2 SNTAGT.

The chain has TRBV18 and TRBJ1-1, with 9 bases lining up with TRBD1. With V trimmed by 6 bases and J by 6 bases, 11 bases remained unmatched. The germline V gene has CDR1 KGHSH and CDR2 LQKENI. The CDR3 is 15 residues long. This CDR3 reads CASSPPGDRAAEAFF. CDR3 bases: TGTGCCAGCTCGCCCCCCGGGGACAGGGCGGCTGAAGCTTTCTTT.

V gene TRBV11-3 combines with J gene TRBJ1-1, with D unclear. The CDR3 consists of 14 residues. V gave up 1 base and J gave up 7 bases, with 13 bases separating them. Germline assignment: CDR1 SGHNT and CDR2 YENEEA. The chain's CDR3 is CASSLGPDLGEAFF. The CDR3 bases are TGTGCCAGCAGCTTAGGTCCCGACCTGGGTGAAGCTTTCTTT.

The chain joins TRBV11-2 to TRBJ1-6, with TRBD1 matching 8 bases. The V gene end was trimmed by 1 base and the J gene end by 7 bases; junction bases not matched to a gene: 0. Germline assignment: CDR1 SGHAT and CDR2 FQNNGV. The CDR3 extends over 14 amino acids. CDR3 nucleotide sequence: TGTGCCAGCAGCTTAGGGACAGGGAATTCACCCCTCCACTTT. This encodes CASSLGTGNSPLHF.

Only a few counts were recorded for this clone. The chain uses TRBV5-1 and TRBJ1-1; 9 nucleotides line up with TRBD1. This CDR3 has 15 residues. With 2 bases clipped from V and 1 base from J, the junction kept 3 bases outside the gene matches. CDR1 and CDR2 from the germline V gene are SGHRS and YFSETQ. The CDR3: CASSFGDRANTEAFF. The CDR3 DNA sequence: TGCGCCAGCAGCTTTGGGGACAGGGCGAACACTGAAGCTTTCTTT.

The rearrangement uses TRBV6-5 and TRBJ2-7; no clear D gene. CDR3 length equals 13 residues. V was trimmed by 8 bases and J by 1 base, leaving 12 bases between them. CDR1 MNHEY and CDR2 SVGAGI come from the germline V gene. The chain's CDR3 is CASAYRTSYEQYF. CDR3 DNA: TGTGCCAGCGCCTATAGGACGTCCTACGAGCAGTACTTC.

The rearrangement joins TRBV19 to TRBJ1-1, with a possible D match to TRBD1 (5 bases). V gave up 1 base and J gave up 0 bases, with 12 bases separating them. CDR1 and CDR2 from the germline V gene are LNHDA and SQIVND (reference sequence). The CDR3 spans 16 residues. CDR3 residues: CASSIGGGRVNTEAFF. In DNA, the CDR3 is TGTGCCAGTAGTATAGGGGGTGGCAGGGTGAACACTGAAGCTTTCTTT.

This clone has more than one count but fewer than ten. The chain links TRBV27 to TRBJ1-4, with TRBD1 identical over 8 bases. Looked up from germline, CDR1 is MNHEY and CDR2 is SMNVEV (reference sequence). The J segment lost 8 bases and the V segment lost 3 bases, leaving 8 bases of the junction unmatched. The CDR3 contains 15 residues. In DNA, the CDR3 is TGTGCCAGCAGTTTCTATACAGGGGGGAAGGAAAAACTGTTTTTT. It is translated as CASSFYTGGKEKLFF.

The chain employs TRBV12-3 or TRBV12-4 and TRBJ2-5; no clear D gene. The CDR3 is 12 residues long. V was trimmed by 5 bases and J by 5 bases, leaving 9 bases between them. CDR3 coding DNA: TGTGCCAGCAGTCCCCTTAGGGAGACCCAGTACTTC. This sequence encodes CASSPLRETQYF.

This clone was seen just once. The chain is built from TRBV6-5 and TRBJ1-1; D not resolved. The V gene's germline CDR1 is MNHEY and CDR2 SVGAGI. V dropped 0 bases and J dropped 6 bases, with 8 bases sitting between them. The CDR3 runs 13 residues. CDR3 protein: CASSYSGVSEAFF. CDR3 in DNA: TGTGCCAGCAGTTACTCTGGGGTATCTGAAGCTTTCTTT.

The chain carries TRBV10-2 and TRBJ2-2; either TRBD1 or TRBD2 may fit D (5 bases each). The ends were cut back, 1 base at V and 4 bases at J, with 19 bases in the middle. This CDR3 contains 18 residues. Per germline, CDR1 WSHSY and CDR2 SAAADI. The CDR3 loop reads CASSEFVQVSGPTGELFF. CDR3 sequence (DNA): TGCGCCAGCAGTGAGTTTGTACAGGTATCGGGACCCACCGGGGAGCTGTTTTTT.

This clone was seen once. The rearrangement uses TRBV7-9 and TRBJ1-4; D is unclear. Per the germline V gene, CDR1 is SEHNR and CDR2 is FQNEAQ (reference sequence). CDR3 size: 15 residues. Trimming stripped 3 bases from V and 1 base from J, with 9 bases between. CDR3 in DNA: TGTGCCAGCAGCTTTTCGGGGAAAACTAATGAAAAACTGTTTTTT. Translating it yields CASSFSGKTNEKLFF. Full variable domain (missing parts from reference TRBV7-9 and TRBJ1-4): DTGVSQNPRHKITKRGQNVTFRCDPISEHNRLYWYRQTLGQGPEFLTYFQNEAQLEKSRLLSDRFSAERPKGSFSTLEIQRTEQGDSAMYLCASSFSGKTNEKLFFGSGTQLSVL.

V and J are TRBV5-6 and TRBJ1-1; D unresolved. CDR1 is SGHDT and CDR2 is YYEEEE in the germline V gene. This CDR3 comprises 13 residues. Trimming pared 1 base from V and 0 bases from J, leaving 4 bases between. The DNA for the CDR3 is TGTGCCAGCAGCTTGAGAGTGAACACTGAAGCTTTCTTT. This sequence encodes CASSLRVNTEAFF. The full variable domain, completed using reference TRBV5-6 and TRBJ1-1, is DAGVTQSPTHLIKTRGQQVTLRCSPKSGHDTVSWYQQALGQGPQFIFQYYEEEERQRGNFPDRFSGHQFPNYSSELNVNALLLGDSALYLCASSLRVNTEAFFGQGTRLTVV.

In its sample, this clone was seen once. For the CDR3, the DNA is TGTGCCTGGAGTAAACGGACAGGGATCCACGAGCAGTACTTC. It yields the protein CAWSKRTGIHEQYF. The rearrangement uses TRBV30 and TRBJ2-7, with 8 nucleotides matching TRBD1. With 2 bases clipped from V and 5 bases from J, the junction kept 8 bases outside the gene matches. The CDR3 is 14 residues long. Per germline, CDR1 GTSNPN and CDR2 SVGIG (reference sequence).

This chain uses TRBV7-2 with TRBJ1-2, with 7 positions matching TRBD1. The CDR3 runs to 17 residues. CDR1 and CDR2 (germline): SGHTA, FQGNSA. V lost 2 bases and J lost 6; bases outside the gene matches: 15. The CDR3 spells CASSLTVGRQGSDGYTF. CDR3 nucleotides: TGTGCCAGCAGCTTAACCGTCGGTAGACAGGGAAGCGATGGCTACACCTTC.